The 4 T cell receptor beta chains below all came from one sample that was sequenced in a study of cytomegalovirus exposure and HLA in healthy donors. The PCR was carried out with 60 Vbeta primers and 13 Jbeta primers. Profiled with immunoSEQ multiplex PCR; TCRdb holds only in-frame clones, not every one. The sample carries approximately 100,000 clones, 70% to 80% recorded once. The sample taken for sequencing was PBMCs. These receptors were obtained from a female donor in good health and CMV-seronegative.

The chain has TRBV30 and TRBJ2-6; unclear D gene. The CDR3 is made up of 15 amino acids. Germline V CDR1 and CDR2: GTSNPN, SVGIG (reference sequence). Trimming took off 2 bases at V and 0 bases at J, with 8 bases between the two ends. CDR3 sequence: CAWSPVVSGANVLTF. Written as DNA, the CDR3 is TGTGCCTGGAGTCCGGTCGTCTCTGGGGCCAACGTCCTGACTTTC.

The chain joins TRBV15 to TRBJ2-1; D is possibly TRBD2 (5 bases). The CDR3 is 16 residues long. Trimming removed 0 bases at V and 1 base at J, with 10 bases between. CDR1 LNHNV and CDR2 YYDKDF come from the germline V gene (reference sequence). The DNA of the CDR3 is TGTGCCACCAGCAGAGACGGTGGCGGGTCCTACAATGAGCAGTTCTTC. Translating it yields CATSRDGGGSYNEQFF.

This chain links TRBV6-6 with TRBJ2-3; 10 nucleotides align to TRBD2. Germline CDR1 MNHNY, CDR2 SVGAGI (reference sequence). V was pared by 1 base and J by 8 bases, with 9 bases of the junction left unmatched. The CDR3 has 16 amino acids. The CDR3 region is CASSYLPSGGGGTQYF. The DNA for the CDR3 is TGTGCCAGCAGTTACTTGCCTAGCGGGGGAGGCGGTACGCAGTATTTT.

This clone turned up a few times. V and J are TRBV9 and TRBJ1-3; D is unclear. Germline CDR1 is SGDLS and CDR2 is YYNGEE. The V gene lost 4 bases and the J gene lost 1 base, with 6 bases spanning the gap. CDR3 size: 13 residues. The chain's CDR3 is CASSRRSGNTIYF. The CDR3 DNA sequence: TGTGCCAGCAGCCGCAGGTCTGGAAACACCATATATTTT.